The 23 T cell receptor beta chains given below trace back to one sample, sequenced in a study of T-cell memory formation after mild COVID-19. TCRdb reanalysed the 5' RACE reads using MiXCR and keeps one entry per CDR3 protein. The table records about 90,000 distinct CDR3 sequences, around 15% of them present only once. The sequenced sample consisted of PBMCs or a T cell subset sorted from them (not recorded which). Receptors originate from a man between 18 and 35 years old who had mild COVID-19 (a few samples of this study predate the infection). Cell type and time point are not known.

The chain is built from TRBV12-5 and TRBJ2-4; tentative D call: TRBD2 (5 bases). V was shortened by 5 bases and J by 0 bases, with 14 bases between the two germline ends. Germline CDR1 reads LGHNT; CDR2 reads FRNRAP. The CDR3 has 16 amino acids. CDR3 residues: CASGVWERLAKNIQYF. The CDR3 DNA follows: TGTGCTAGTGGTGTTTGGGAGAGACTAGCCAAAAACATTCAGTACTTC.

This clonotype was seen a handful of times. The V and J genes are TRBV12-3 or TRBV12-4 and TRBJ2-2, with 9 bases matching TRBD2. CDR3 length: 18 amino acids. V lost 5 bases to trimming and J lost 0 bases; unmatched junction nucleotides: 10. The chain's CDR3 is CASSLGVRGGPNTGELFF. CDR3 in DNA: TGTGCCAGCAGTCTAGGGGTGCGGGGGGGCCCGAACACCGGGGAGCTGTTTTTT.

This chain connects TRBV24-1 to TRBJ1-2; 9 bases match TRBD1. The germline V gene encodes CDR1 KGHDR and CDR2 SFDVKD. The length of the CDR3 is 16 residues. V lost 4 bases and J lost 4; bases outside the gene matches: 9. The CDR3 here is CATSDPRGQGFYGYTF. DNA of the CDR3: TGTGCCACCAGTGACCCTCGGGGACAGGGTTTCTATGGCTACACCTTC.

This clonotype has just a few counts. The V gene is TRBV19, the J gene TRBJ1-5; D is unclear. The CDR3 sequence is 15 residues long. V was pared by 1 base and J by 1 base, with 8 bases between. Germline CDR1 is LNHDA and CDR2 is SQIVND (reference sequence). In DNA, the CDR3 is TGTGCCAGTAGTATAGGCGGGAGAAGCAATCAGCCCCAGCATTTT. This gives the protein CASSIGGRSNQPQHF.

This chain links TRBV6-1 with TRBJ1-1; D gene unclear. Germline CDR1 is MNHNS and CDR2 is SASEGT. The germline V and J ends were trimmed by 2 bases and 0 bases, with 31 bases remaining between them. This CDR3 has 22 amino acids. DNA for the CDR3: TGTGCCAGCAGTGAACTCTTGCTCCAAAGCGACGGCCTGGAACCCCTGAACACTGAAGCTTTCTTT. It specifies CASSELLLQSDGLEPLNTEAFF.

This clonotype occurred a few times. The gene calls are TRBV5-1 and TRBJ2-6, with D possibly matching TRBD1 (5 bases). V was trimmed by 2 bases and J by 0 bases, leaving 15 bases between them. This CDR3 is 18 amino acids long. The germline V gene has CDR1 SGHRS and CDR2 YFSETQ. The CDR3 nucleotides are TGCGCCAGCAGCTTCGAGCAGGGCCCTTCCTCTGGGGCCAACGTCCTGACTTTC. It yields the protein CASSFEQGPSSGANVLTF.

The chain combines TRBV7-8 with TRBJ1-2; D gene uncertain. Per germline, CDR1 SGHVS and CDR2 FQNEAQ. Trimming removed 4 bases at V and 4 bases at J, with 10 bases between. The CDR3 contains 13 residues. DNA for the CDR3: TGTGCCAGCAGCTATAACGCCCTCTATGGCTACACCTTC. It is translated as CASSYNALYGYTF.

The gene calls are TRBV7-6 and TRBJ2-2, with TRBD2 identical over 11 bases. CDR1 and CDR2 (germline): SGHVS, FNYEAQ. Unmatched junction bases numbered 5, after V lost 5 bases and J lost 0 bases. The CDR3 covers 17 residues. CDR3 region: CASSPSLAGANTGELFF. CDR3 coding DNA: TGTGCCAGCAGCCCCTCACTAGCGGGGGCGAACACCGGGGAGCTGTTTTTT.

The J gene is TRBJ1-2, the V gene TRBV6-4, with TRBD1 identical over 9 bases. CDR3 length: 15 residues. J was trimmed by 0 bases and V by 6 bases; bases with no gene match: 5. The germline CDR1 and CDR2 sequences are MRHNA and SNTAGT. CDR3 loop: CASRDRGSANYGYTF. DNA of the CDR3: TGTGCCAGCAGGGACAGGGGATCCGCTAACTATGGCTACACCTTC.

The rearrangement uses TRBV3-1 and TRBJ1-1; 9 bases align to TRBD1. This CDR3 contains 17 residues. V lost 0 bases and J lost 1; bases outside the gene matches: 6. The germline V gene has CDR1 LGHDT and CDR2 YNNKEL (reference sequence). The CDR3 region is CASSQDRTGARNTEAFF. The CDR3 nucleotides are TGTGCCAGCAGCCAAGACAGGACAGGGGCCAGGAACACTGAAGCTTTCTTT.

J is TRBJ2-1 and V is TRBV4-1; D possibly matches TRBD1 or TRBD2 (5 bases each). Between the trimmed V and J ends, which lost 5 bases and 4 bases, there was a span of 9 bases. The CDR3 length is 13 residues. Germline CDR1 is MGHRA and CDR2 is YSYEKL. This CDR3 reads CASSGGKYNEQFF. CDR3 nucleotides: TGCGCCAGCAGCGGGGGAAAATACAATGAGCAGTTCTTC.

This clonotype came up a few times. The chain employs TRBV5-1 and TRBJ2-6; D may be TRBD1 (6 bases). Germline V gene sequence: CDR1 SGHRS, CDR2 YFSETQ. Trimming took off 4 bases at V and 1 base at J, with 9 bases between the two ends. The CDR3 is made up of 15 amino acids. The CDR3 is CASSVTGSGANVLTF. The CDR3 DNA reads TGCGCCAGCAGCGTTACAGGGTCTGGGGCCAACGTCCTGACTTTC.

This clonotype was detected a few times. This chain joins TRBV6-2 or TRBV6-3 and TRBJ2-1, with 12 bases matching TRBD2. The CDR3 length is 15 residues. J lost 5 bases, V lost 2 bases, and 1 base had no gene match. CDR1 is MNHEY and CDR2 is SVGEGT in the germline V gene. In DNA, the CDR3 is TGTGCCAGCAGTTACCTAGCGGGGGGGCACAATGAGCAGTTCTTC. This encodes CASSYLAGGHNEQFF.

This clonotype was seen a few times. The rearrangement uses TRBV29-1 and TRBJ1-1; D gene ambiguous. Trimming removed 2 bases at V and 0 bases at J, with 10 bases between. Germline V gene sequence: CDR1 SQVTM, CDR2 ANQGSEA. This CDR3 is built from 14 residues. CDR3: CSVELTDLNTEAFF. CDR3 DNA sequence: TGCAGCGTTGAATTAACAGACTTGAACACTGAAGCTTTCTTT.

This clonotype was seen only a few times. This sequence joins TRBV11-2 and TRBJ2-3; no firm D call. In germline, CDR1 is SGHAT, CDR2 FQNNGV. This CDR3 has 20 residues. V lost 0 bases to trimming and J lost 0 bases, with 22 bases between them. The CDR3 DNA follows: TGTGCCAGCAGCTTAGACGGCTGGGCTACTCCAACCACTAGCACAGATACGCAGTATTTT. This encodes CASSLDGWATPTTSTDTQYF.

The chain recombines TRBV7-2 with TRBJ1-6, with D perhaps TRBD1 (6 bases). The CDR3 has 16 amino acids. Germline CDR1 is SGHTA and CDR2 is FQGNSA. Trimming shortened V by 1 base and J by 8 bases, and 15 bases separated the two germline ends. For the CDR3, the DNA is TGTGCCAGCAGCTTAGTGGCGGGGGCCGGAGATTCACCCCTCCACTTT. It translates to CASSLVAGAGDSPLHF.

V is TRBV12-3 or TRBV12-4 and J is TRBJ2-3; D is unclear. The CDR3 runs 15 residues. Trimming removed 3 bases from V and 5 bases from J, with 15 bases in between. This CDR3 is CASSFAGRPRDTQYF. CDR3 sequence (DNA): TGTGCCAGCAGTTTCGCAGGTCGGCCCCGAGATACGCAGTATTTT.

The chain has TRBV5-1 and TRBJ2-2; D gene unclear. The ends were cut back, 5 bases at V and 1 base at J, with 3 bases in the middle. The CDR3 spans 12 residues. Germline V lookup: CDR1 SGHRS, CDR2 YFSETQ. In DNA, the CDR3 is TGCGCCAGCAGGAGGAACACCGGGGAGCTGTTTTTT. Translated: CASRRNTGELFF. Full variable domain (missing parts from reference TRBV5-1 and TRBJ2-2): KAGVTQTPRYLIKTRGQQVTLSCSPISGHRSVSWYQQTPGQGLQFLFEYFSETQRNKGNFPGRFSGRQFSNSRSEMNVSTLELGDSALYLCASRRNTGELFFGEGSRLTVL.

The rearrangement joins TRBV6-2 or TRBV6-3 to TRBJ1-1; no reliable D call. The CDR3 spans 14 residues. Trimming shortened V by 4 bases and J by 5 bases, and 14 bases separated the two germline ends. Germline V gene sequence: CDR1 MNHEY, CDR2 SVGEGT. Here the CDR3 reads CASSFPTSTTEAFF. The CDR3 coding sequence is TGTGCCAGCAGTTTCCCTACGTCGACGACTGAAGCTTTCTTT.

This clonotype was detected a few times. The chain links TRBV11-2 to TRBJ2-3, with TRBD2 identical over 8 bases. In germline, CDR1 is SGHAT, CDR2 FQNNGV. With V trimmed by 4 bases and J by 5 bases, 8 bases remained unmatched. The CDR3 totals 15 residues. This chain's CDR3 is CASSSLGGAGDTQYF. As DNA, the CDR3 is TGTGCCAGCAGCTCTCTCGGGGGGGCCGGAGATACGCAGTATTTT.

This clonotype turned up a few times. The gene calls are TRBV4-2 and TRBJ2-5; D may be TRBD1 (5 bases). V lost 1 base, J lost 5 bases, and 8 bases lay in between. Per the germline V gene, CDR1 is LGHNA and CDR2 is YNFKEQ. CDR3 length: 13 residues. The CDR3 DNA follows: TGTGCCAGCAGCCAAGGGCAGGGTGAGACCCAGTACTTC. This encodes CASSQGQGETQYF.

This clonotype appeared a few times. The chain is built from TRBV2 and TRBJ1-1; D not certain. This CDR3 comprises 12 residues. Germline CDR1 reads SNHLY; CDR2 reads FYNNEI. V was cut by 8 bases and J by 1 base, with 8 bases left in between. The CDR3 region has the DNA TGTGCCAGCCACGGGAGGAACACTGAAGCTTTCTTT. Translating it yields CASHGRNTEAFF.

The J gene is TRBJ2-7, the V gene TRBV15; D tentatively fits TRBD1 or TRBD2 (5 bases each). The CDR3 sequence is 15 residues long. The germline V gene encodes CDR1 LNHNV and CDR2 YYDKDF (reference sequence). With 0 bases removed from V and 3 bases from J, the gap between germline ends came to 12 bases. CDR3: CATSREGTSDYEQYF. CDR3 nucleotides: TGTGCCACCAGCAGAGAGGGGACGTCAGACTACGAGCAGTACTTC.